Listed below are T cell receptor beta chains from one sample, sequenced in a study of patients and donors after allogeneic stem cell transplantation. Using its own MiXCR run on the RT-PCR reads, TCRdb lists one record per CDR3 protein. This table has roughly 940,000 distinct CDR3 sequences, roughly 18% appearing once. Sequenced material: blood, either unsorted or a sorted T cell fraction (not recorded which). These receptors were taken from a human donor who was either an allogeneic HSCT recipient or a stem cell or donor lymphocyte infusion donor (not recorded which). It is not recorded whose cells these are; they may come from a transplant donor. CDR3s include the opening cysteine and the closing phenylalanine or tryptophan. Each record gives: CDR3 protein, clone size, V gene. Expanded clones are given a class, and other clones once, few, many or no size at all.

CDR3: CASSLGPSLRYGYTF; size: NA; V: TRBV7-9
CDR3: CSVETDGEEVYEQYF; size: NA; V: TRBV29-1
CDR3: CATSESGINRNQPQHF; size: many; V: TRBV24-1
CDR3: CAWSRGPEAFF; size: few; V: TRBV30
CDR3: CAISESIIGPSGNEQYF; size: NA; V: TRBV10-3
CDR3: CASSPPRVSYGYTF; size: NA; V: TRBV12-3/TRBV12-4
CDR3: CASSLAGTSSPLHF; size: NA; V: TRBV7-6
CDR3: CASSLKHGGTDTQYF; size: NA; V: TRBV5-5
CDR3: CATSEGRAGGYTF; size: NA; V: TRBV24-1
CDR3: CSARETGLNTEAFF; size: many; V: TRBV20-1
CDR3: CASSSDRLYGYTF; size: NA; V: TRBV12-3/TRBV12-4
CDR3: CATSRTSGTSTGELFF; size: NA; V: TRBV24-1
CDR3: CRHEGFNTEAFF; size: many; V: TRBV29-1